This TCR beta chain came from a study of blood T cell repertoires in COVID-19. Overall study: Sources were T cells, B-cell-depleted T cells, or PBMCs; the material itself was cDNA or gDNA.

Seattle researchers signed up patients amid active infection and tracked them longitudinally. Germline CDR1 MDHEN, CDR2 SYDVKM. With 1 base clipped from V and 2 bases from J, the junction kept 7 bases outside the gene matches. CDR3 length: 16 amino acids. This table comes from immunoSEQ multiplex PCR, and its TCRdb copy is limited to in-frame clones, with some not included. The profile covers around 260,000 clones, with about 87% appearing a single time and over 5% taken by the ten largest. The sample consisted of peripheral blood. The TCR comes from an older woman with COVID-19, enrolled during active disease. The V gene is TRBV28, the J gene TRBJ1-2, with TRBD1 matching 7 bases. DNA of the CDR3: TGTGCCAGCAGTTTATACCAACCGGGACAGAACTATGGCTACACCTTC. Its protein product is CASSLYQPGQNYGYTF.